A selection of T cell receptor beta chains follows, all from one sample in a study of blood T cell repertoires in COVID-19. The repertoire was sequenced with immunoSEQ multiplex PCR; TCRdb's copy has only in-frame clones and lacks some. The sample lists over 200,000 clones; around 90% were seen once. Sample: peripheral blood. These TCRs come from a man younger than 40 with acute or convalescent COVID-19. The CDR3 runs from the conserved cysteine through the conserved F or W. Each record gives: J gene, V gene, clone size, D gene, CDR3 protein, CDR3 DNA. A D gene is named only where the DNA matches it firmly. Rows may omit the clone size; those that give it use once, few, many or a size class.

>TRBJ1-5|TRBV28|.|.
CAVSPFAGQPQHF
TGTGCCGTTTCCCCATTTGCCGGGCAGCCCCAGCATTTT
>TRBJ2-1|TRBV7-9|.|TRBD1
CASSRDRFNGQFF
TGTGCCAGCAGCAGGGACAGGTTTAACGGGCAGTTCTTC
>TRBJ2-1|TRBV19|.|TRBD2
CASSIGFGTSLEQFF
TGTGCCAGTAGTATCGGTTTTGGGACTAGCTTAGAGCAGTTCTTC
>TRBJ2-7|TRBV5-1|.|TRBD2
CASSASGGLAGAYEQYF
TGCGCCAGCAGCGCCAGCGGGGGATTGGCGGGAGCCTACGAGCAGTACTTC
>TRBJ1-2|TRBV7-2|.|.
CASSLGGGALF
TGTGCCAGCAGCTTAGGAGGAGGGGCCCTCTTC
>TRBJ1-5|TRBV12-3/TRBV12-4|.|.
CASSFKNQPQHF
TGTGCCAGCAGTTTCAAAAATCAGCCCCAGCATTTT
>TRBJ2-7|TRBV7-6|.|.
CASSAQPGQLSYEQYF
TGTGCCAGCAGCGCCCAACCGGGACAACTCTCCTACGAGCAGTACTTC
>TRBJ1-4|TRBV27|.|.
CATRKWATENEKLFF
TGTGCCACCCGAAAATGGGCCACTGAGAATGAAAAACTGTTTTTT
>TRBJ2-3|TRBV5-4|.|.
CASSWLGGGTDTQYF
TGTGCCAGCAGCTGGCTAGGGGGGGGCACAGATACGCAGTATTTT
>TRBJ2-3|TRBV9|.|TRBD2
CASSVEGTRFTDTQYF
TGTGCCAGCAGCGTAGAGGGGACTAGATTTACAGATACGCAGTATTTT
>TRBJ1-1|TRBV30|.|.
CAWKGRGTEAFF
TGTGCCTGGAAGGGTCGGGGGACTGAAGCTTTCTTT
>TRBJ1-6|TRBV19|.|.
CASSIGGSSYNSPLHF
TGTGCCAGTAGTATCGGGGGGAGCTCCTATAATTCACCCCTCCACTTT
>TRBJ2-7|TRBV12-3/TRBV12-4|.|.
CASSFTDNYEQYF
TGTGCCAGCAGTTTTACAGATAACTACGAGCAGTACTTC
>TRBJ2-4|TRBV7-9|.|TRBD2
CASSLDGLAGGRGNIQYF
TGTGCCAGCAGCTTAGATGGTCTAGCGGGAGGTCGGGGAAACATTCAGTACTTC
>TRBJ1-3|TRBV10-2|.|TRBD1
CASSVWTGRTNTIYF
TGCGCCAGCAGCGTTTGGACAGGGAGGACAAACACCATATATTTT
>TRBJ2-7|TRBV19|few|.
CASSNSPRHSTYEQYF
TGTGCCAGTAGTAACTCTCCCCGGCACAGTACCTACGAGCAGTACTTC
>TRBJ1-2|TRBV28|.|TRBD1
CASSAGTEDGYTF
TGTGCCAGCAGTGCCGGGACAGAGGATGGCTACACCTTC
>TRBJ1-5|TRBV18|.|.
CASETEYSNQPQHF
TGTGCCAGCGAAACAGAATATAGCAATCAGCCCCAGCATTTT
>TRBJ2-3|TRBV13|.|.
CASSREDTQYF
TGTGCCAGCAGCCGTGAGGATACGCAGTATTTT
>TRBJ1-3|TRBV11-1|.|.
CASSLGGHPGNTIYF
TGTGCCAGCAGCTTGGGTGGACACCCTGGAAACACCATATATTTT
>TRBJ1-6|TRBV5-1|.|.
CASSLGGADSPLHF
TGCGCCAGCAGCTTAGGGGGGGCCGATTCACCCCTCCACTTT
>TRBJ1-2|TRBV18|.|.
CASSRFPHGNQYDYGYTF
TGTGCCAGCTCACGTTTCCCACACGGGAACCAGTACGACTATGGCTACACCTTC
>TRBJ2-7|TRBV7-3|.|.
CASSSAGSEQYF
TGTGCCAGCTCTTCGGCGGGAAGCGAGCAGTACTTC
>TRBJ2-7|TRBV5-5|.|.
CASSLDQEHSYEQYF
TGTGCCAGCAGCTTGGACCAGGAACACTCCTACGAGCAGTACTTC
>TRBJ2-1|TRBV9|.|.
CASSAQWPGNEQFF
TGTGCCAGCAGCGCCCAATGGCCCGGGAATGAGCAGTTCTTC
>TRBJ1-1|TRBV14|.|.
CASGRQNTEAFF
TGTGCCAGCGGCCGGCAAAACACTGAAGCTTTCTTT